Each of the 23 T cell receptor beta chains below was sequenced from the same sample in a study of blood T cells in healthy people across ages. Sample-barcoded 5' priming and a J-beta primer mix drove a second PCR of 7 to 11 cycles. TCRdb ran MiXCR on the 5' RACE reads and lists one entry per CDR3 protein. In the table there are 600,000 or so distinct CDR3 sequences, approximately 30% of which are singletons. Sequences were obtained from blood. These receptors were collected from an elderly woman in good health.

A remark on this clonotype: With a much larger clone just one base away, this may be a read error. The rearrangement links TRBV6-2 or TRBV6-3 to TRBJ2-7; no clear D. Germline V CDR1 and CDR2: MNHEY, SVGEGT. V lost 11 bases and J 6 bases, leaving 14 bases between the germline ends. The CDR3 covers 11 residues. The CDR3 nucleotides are TGTGCCGCGAAGGGCATCGGCGAGCAGTACTTC. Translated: CAAKGIGEQYF.

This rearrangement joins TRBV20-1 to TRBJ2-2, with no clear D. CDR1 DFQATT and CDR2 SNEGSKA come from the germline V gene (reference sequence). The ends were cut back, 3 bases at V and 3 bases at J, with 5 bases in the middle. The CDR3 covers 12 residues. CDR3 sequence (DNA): TGCAGTGCTAGTTCCGACACCGGGGAGCTGTTTTTT. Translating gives CSASSDTGELFF.

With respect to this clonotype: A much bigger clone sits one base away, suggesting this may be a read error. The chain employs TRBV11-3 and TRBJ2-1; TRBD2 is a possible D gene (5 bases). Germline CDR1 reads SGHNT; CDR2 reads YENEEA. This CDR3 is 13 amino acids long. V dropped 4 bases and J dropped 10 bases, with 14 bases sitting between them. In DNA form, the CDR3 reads TGTGCCAGCAGCTCCGGGAACGGCGACGAGCAGTTCTTC. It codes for CASSSGNGDEQFF.

The CDR3 DNA follows: TGTACCAGCAGCTGGGGGACGGGTAGGAACGAGCAGTACTTC. This encodes CTSSWGTGRNEQYF. This chain links TRBV7-2 with TRBJ2-4; either TRBD1 or TRBD2 may supply D (5 bases each). TRBJ2-7 matches the DNA end more closely, so the J call is doubtful. Germline loops: CDR1 SGHTA, CDR2 FQGNSA. This CDR3 spans 14 amino acids.

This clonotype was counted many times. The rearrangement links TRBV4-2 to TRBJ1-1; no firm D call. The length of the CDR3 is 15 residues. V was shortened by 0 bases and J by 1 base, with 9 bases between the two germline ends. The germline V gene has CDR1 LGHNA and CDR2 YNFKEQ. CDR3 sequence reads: CASSQEGAGNTEAFF. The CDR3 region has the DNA TGTGCCAGCAGCCAAGAGGGTGCTGGGAACACTGAAGCTTTCTTT.

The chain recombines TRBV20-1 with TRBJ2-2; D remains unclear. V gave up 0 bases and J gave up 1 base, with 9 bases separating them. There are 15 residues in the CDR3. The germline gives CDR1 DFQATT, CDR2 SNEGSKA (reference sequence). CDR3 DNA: TGCAGTGCTAGAGATCTAGGCAGGAACACCGGGGAGCTGTTTTTT. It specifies CSARDLGRNTGELFF.

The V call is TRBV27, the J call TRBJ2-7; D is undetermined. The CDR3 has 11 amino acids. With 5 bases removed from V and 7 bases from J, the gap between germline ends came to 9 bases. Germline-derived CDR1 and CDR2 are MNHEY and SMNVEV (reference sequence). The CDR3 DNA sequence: TGTGCCAGCAGTGCCTTAAATGAGCAGTACTTC. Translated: CASSALNEQYF.

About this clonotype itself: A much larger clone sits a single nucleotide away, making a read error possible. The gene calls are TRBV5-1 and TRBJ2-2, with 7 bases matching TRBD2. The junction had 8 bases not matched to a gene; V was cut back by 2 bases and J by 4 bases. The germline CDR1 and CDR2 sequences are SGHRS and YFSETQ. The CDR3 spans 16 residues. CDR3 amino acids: CASSLRTGGSTGELFF. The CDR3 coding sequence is TGCGCCAGCAGCTTAAGGACTGGCGGGAGCACCGGGGAGCTGTTTTTT.

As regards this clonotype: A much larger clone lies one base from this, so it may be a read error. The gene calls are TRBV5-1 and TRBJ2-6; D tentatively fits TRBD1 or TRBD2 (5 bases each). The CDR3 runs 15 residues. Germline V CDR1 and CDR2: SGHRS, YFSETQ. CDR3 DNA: TGCGCCAGCAGCTTAGGTTGGACTGGGGCCAACGTCCGGACTTTC. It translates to CASSLGWTGANVRTF.

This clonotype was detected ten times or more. The CDR3 loop is CASSPDSTDTQYF. The DNA for the CDR3 is TGTGCCAGCTCACCAGACAGCACAGATACGCAGTATTTT. The chain employs TRBV18 and TRBJ2-3; no reliable D call. The CDR3 spans 13 residues. CDR1 and CDR2 (germline): KGHSH, LQKENI. Trimming took 2 bases from V and 0 from J, leaving 3 bases between them.

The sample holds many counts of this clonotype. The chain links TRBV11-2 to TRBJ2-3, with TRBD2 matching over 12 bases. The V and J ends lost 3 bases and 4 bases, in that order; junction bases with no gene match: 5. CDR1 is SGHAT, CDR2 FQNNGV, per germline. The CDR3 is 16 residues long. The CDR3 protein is CASSLGTSGYADTQYF. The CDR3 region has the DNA TGTGCCAGCAGCTTGGGGACTAGCGGGTATGCAGATACGCAGTATTTT.

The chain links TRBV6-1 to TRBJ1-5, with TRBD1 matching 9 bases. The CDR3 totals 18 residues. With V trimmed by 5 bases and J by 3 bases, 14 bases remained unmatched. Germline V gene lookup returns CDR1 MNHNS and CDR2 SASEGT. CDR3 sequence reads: CASSPRDRDNTTNQPQHF. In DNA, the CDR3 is TGTGCCAGCAGTCCCCGGGACAGGGATAATACGACCAATCAGCCCCAGCATTTT.

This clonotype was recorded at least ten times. For the CDR3, the DNA is TGCGCCAGCAGCCCGACCGGGACTCCCCTCTCCTACGAGCAGTACTTC. Translating gives CASSPTGTPLSYEQYF. V usage is TRBV5-1 and J usage is TRBJ2-7; D possibly corresponds to TRBD2 (6 bases). Germline lookup yields CDR1 SGHRS and CDR2 YFSETQ. The V gene lost 4 bases and the J gene lost 0 bases, with 17 bases spanning the gap. This CDR3 comprises 16 residues.

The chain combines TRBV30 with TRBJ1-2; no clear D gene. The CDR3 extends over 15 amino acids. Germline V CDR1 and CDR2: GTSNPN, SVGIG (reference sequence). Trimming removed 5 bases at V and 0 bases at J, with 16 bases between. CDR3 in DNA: TGTGCCTGGCTGTCAAATAGCGATTCTAACTATGGCTACACCTTC. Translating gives CAWLSNSDSNYGYTF.

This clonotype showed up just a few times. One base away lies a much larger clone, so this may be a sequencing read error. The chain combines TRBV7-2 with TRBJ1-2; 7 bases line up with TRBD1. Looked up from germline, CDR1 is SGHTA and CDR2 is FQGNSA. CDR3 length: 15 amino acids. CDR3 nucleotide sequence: TGTGCCGGCAGCCAAGACTTCAGGGGGGGAGATGGCTACACCTTC. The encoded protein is CAGSQDFRGGDGYTF.

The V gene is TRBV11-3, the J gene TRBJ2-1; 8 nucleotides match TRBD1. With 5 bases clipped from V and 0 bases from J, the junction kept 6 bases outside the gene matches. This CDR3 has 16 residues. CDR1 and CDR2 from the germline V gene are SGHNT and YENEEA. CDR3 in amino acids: CASSQGQVSSYNEQFF. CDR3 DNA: TGTGCCAGCAGCCAGGGACAGGTCAGCTCCTACAATGAGCAGTTCTTC. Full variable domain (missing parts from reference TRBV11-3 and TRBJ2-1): EAGVVQSPRYKIIEKKQPVAFWCNPISGHNTLYWYLQNLGQGPELLIRYENEEAVDDSQLPKDRFSAERLKGVDSTLKIQPAELGDSAVYLCASSQGQVSSYNEQFFGPGTRLTVL.

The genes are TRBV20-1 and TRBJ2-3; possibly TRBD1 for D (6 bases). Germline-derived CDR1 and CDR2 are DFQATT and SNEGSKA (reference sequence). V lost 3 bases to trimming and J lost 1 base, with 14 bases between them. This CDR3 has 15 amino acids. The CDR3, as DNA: TGCAGTGCTAGTAGTCGGGCAGGGGGCACAGATACGCAGTATTTT. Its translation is CSASSRAGGTDTQYF.

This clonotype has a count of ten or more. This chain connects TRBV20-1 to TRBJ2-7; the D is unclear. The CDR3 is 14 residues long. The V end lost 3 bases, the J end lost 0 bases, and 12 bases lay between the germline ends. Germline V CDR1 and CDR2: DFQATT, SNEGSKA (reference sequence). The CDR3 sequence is CSASLAGNSYEQYF. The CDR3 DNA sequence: TGCAGTGCTAGTTTGGCAGGTAACTCCTACGAGCAGTACTTC.

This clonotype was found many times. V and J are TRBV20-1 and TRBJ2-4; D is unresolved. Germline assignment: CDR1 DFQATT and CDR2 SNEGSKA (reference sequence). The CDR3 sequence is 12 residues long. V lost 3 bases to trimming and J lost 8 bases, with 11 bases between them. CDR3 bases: TGCAGTGCTAGGGACGTACGAGACATTCAGTACTTC. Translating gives CSARDVRDIQYF.

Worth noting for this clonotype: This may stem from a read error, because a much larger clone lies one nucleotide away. This CDR3 reads CSARDQGGGGHTF. DNA of the CDR3: TGCAGTGCTAGAGATCAAGGGGGTGGAGGCCACACCTTC. This rearrangement joins TRBV20-1 to TRBJ1-2; possibly TRBD1 for D (6 bases). Germline assignment: CDR1 DFQATT and CDR2 SNEGSKA (reference sequence). V lost 0 bases, J lost 12 bases, and 17 bases lay in between. CDR3 length: 13 residues.

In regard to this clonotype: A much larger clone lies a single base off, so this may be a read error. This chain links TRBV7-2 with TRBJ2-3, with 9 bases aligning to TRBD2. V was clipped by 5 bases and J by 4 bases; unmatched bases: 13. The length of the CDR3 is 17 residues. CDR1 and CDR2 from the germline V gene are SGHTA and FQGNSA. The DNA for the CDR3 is TGTGCCAGCAGCGAAAGGCGGGGGGGGGCTAGCGCAGATACGCAGTATTTT. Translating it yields CASSERRGGASADTQYF. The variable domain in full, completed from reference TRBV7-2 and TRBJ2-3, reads GAGVSQSPSNKVTEKGKDVELRCDPISGHTALYWYRQSLGQGLEFLIYFQGNSAPDKSGLPSDRFSAERTGGSVSTLTIQRTQQEDSAVYLCASSERRGGASADTQYFGPGTRLTVL.

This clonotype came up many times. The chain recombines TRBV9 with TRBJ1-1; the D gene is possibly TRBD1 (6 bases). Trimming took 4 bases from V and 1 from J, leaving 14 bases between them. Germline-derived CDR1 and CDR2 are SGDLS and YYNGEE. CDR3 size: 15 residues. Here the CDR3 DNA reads TGTGCCAGCAGCCTGGGGGGCGCCGGGAACACTGAAGCTTTCTTT. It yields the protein CASSLGGAGNTEAFF.

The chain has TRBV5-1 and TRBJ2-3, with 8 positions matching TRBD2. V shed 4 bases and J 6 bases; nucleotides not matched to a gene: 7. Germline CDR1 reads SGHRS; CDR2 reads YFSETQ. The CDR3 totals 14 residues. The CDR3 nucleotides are TGCGCCAGCAGCAAGCGGGAGCGGGGGGATACGCAGTATTTT. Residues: CASSKRERGDTQYF. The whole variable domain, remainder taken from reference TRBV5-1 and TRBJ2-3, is KAGVTQTPRYLIKTRGQQVTLSCSPISGHRSVSWYQQTPGQGLQFLFEYFSETQRNKGNFPGRFSGRQFSNSRSEMNVSTLELGDSALYLCASSKRERGDTQYFGPGTRLTVL.